This T cell receptor beta chain was recovered during a study of T cell responses to AZD1222 COVID-19 vaccine. Study-level points and caveats: Targeting of unmutated variant regions was reportedly seen in nearly half of spike-specific TCRs. Donors were mostly white British, more females; clonal diversity possibly underestimated. Among vaccine-associated CD4 TCRs, coverage spanned spike, with dominance at 160-218 and 743-854. Among AZD1222 vaccinees, only five or six were seropositive at baseline.

The table came from immunoSEQ multiplex PCR; TCRdb's copy has only in-frame clones and leaves some out. The sample carries about 77,000 clones, 92% recorded once. About this clone itself: Its antigen is undetermined.

J lost 9 bases, V lost 0 bases, and 8 bases had no gene match. Germline values: CDR1 SGHNT, CDR2 YYREEE (reference sequence). The CDR3 sequence is 15 residues long. This sample comprised peripheral blood, obtained 28 days after the second AZD1222 dose. The rearrangement joins TRBV5-4 to TRBJ2-1, with 8 bases identical to TRBD2. This TCR derives from an adult who received the AZD1222 COVID-19 vaccine. CDR3 coding DNA: TGTGCCAGCAGCTTGGAAAGTAGCGGGATGTTTGAGCAGTTCTTC. Its translation: CASSLESSGMFEQFF. The whole variable domain, filled in from reference TRBV5-4 and TRBJ2-1, reads ETGVTQSPTHLIKTRGQQVTLRCSSQSGHNTVSWYQQALGQGPQFIFQYYREEENGRGNFPPRFSGLQFPNYSSELNVNALELDDSALYLCASSLESSGMFEQFFGPGTRLTVL.